The 22 T cell receptor beta chains given below trace back to one sample, sequenced in a study of a mutant IDH1 vaccine in newly diagnosed glioma (dated by TCRdb to the early 2020s). These receptors lack a known antigen. The time point label, as the study defines it: week 11, during vaccination. Each vaccine dose, consisting of 300 ug of a 20-mer mutant IDH1 peptide in Montanide, was administered subcutaneously with topical imiquimod. Libraries were built with the immunoSEQ multiplex PCR assay. TCRdb stores this immuneACCESS table with in-frame sequences only. Part of the clones is absent; in the studies checked, under half of the shortfall reflects unresolved V genes, and no reason is known for the rest. A total of about 110,000 clones appear in this sample, roughly 90% of them only once. The ten largest clones capture around 0.61% of the sample. The sample consisted of PBMCs, taken from a glioma patient whose treatment included an IDH1 peptide vaccine. These receptors originate from a woman in her forties or fifties with glioma.

The V and J genes are TRBV29-1 and TRBJ1-5; 12 bases match TRBD1. V was clipped by 4 bases and J by 2 bases; unmatched bases: 6. CDR1 is SQVTM, CDR2 ANQGSEA, per germline. This CDR3 has 16 amino acids. The CDR3 bases are TGCAGCGTTGCAGCCGGGACAGGGGGCCGCAATCAGCCCCAGCATTTT. Translation gives CSVAAGTGGRNQPQHF. Looking up the rest from reference TRBV29-1 and TRBJ1-5 gives the full variable domain: SAVISQKPSRDICQRGTSLTIQCQVDSQVTMMFWYRQQPGQSLTLIATANQGSEATYESGFVIDKFPISRPNLTFSTLTVSNMSPEDSSIYLCSVAAGTGGRNQPQHFGDGTRLSIL.

The chain combines TRBV29-1 with TRBJ2-7; D ambiguous. The CDR3 loop spans 13 amino acids. The V and J ends lost 3 bases and 1 base respectively, with 10 bases between them. Germline V CDR1 and CDR2: SQVTM, ANQGSEA. For the CDR3, the DNA is TGCAGCGTTGAGGTAAAAGCTTCCTACGAGCAGTACTTC. Protein product: CSVEVKASYEQYF.

The CDR3 is CASSEFRQSETQYF. The DNA of the CDR3 is TGTGCCAGCAGTGAGTTTAGGCAGTCGGAGACCCAGTACTTC. J is TRBJ2-5 and V is TRBV6-1; no definite D call. Germline CDR1 is MNHNS and CDR2 is SASEGT. The germline V and J ends were trimmed by 3 bases and 5 bases, with 13 bases remaining between them. The CDR3 is made up of 14 amino acids.

The chain is built from TRBV7-6 and TRBJ2-5; no definite D call. The germline CDR1 and CDR2 sequences are SGHVS and FNYEAQ. Deletions cut 1 base from V and 0 bases from J, with 0 bases between. CDR3 length: 12 residues. The CDR3 coding sequence is TGTGCCAGCAGCTTAGACCAAGAGACCCAGTACTTC. Translating gives CASSLDQETQYF.

V is TRBV6-5 and J is TRBJ1-2; D not certain. CDR1 is MNHEY, CDR2 SVGAGI, per germline. V lost 6 bases and J lost 4, with 15 bases in between. This CDR3 has 14 residues. CDR3 coding DNA: TGTGCCAGCAGCACCGGAGGAGCCCGCTATGGCTACACCTTC. Translating gives CASSTGGARYGYTF.

The J gene is TRBJ2-1, the V gene TRBV9; 10 positions match TRBD2. Germline V CDR1 and CDR2: SGDLS, YYNGEE. This CDR3 region has 16 residues. The J segment lost 7 bases and the V segment lost 0 bases, leaving 7 bases of the junction unmatched. The CDR3 reads CASSVAPAGGGNEQFF. The CDR3 DNA reads TGTGCCAGCAGCGTAGCGCCAGCGGGAGGGGGGAATGAGCAGTTCTTC.

The chain combines TRBV28 with TRBJ2-1; D perhaps matches TRBD2 (5 bases). The length of the CDR3 is 16 residues. The germline gives CDR1 MDHEN, CDR2 SYDVKM. Between the trimmed V and J ends, which lost 2 bases and 5 bases, there was a span of 16 bases. CDR3 in amino acids: CASSLVSREIHNEQFF. For the CDR3, the DNA is TGTGCCAGCAGTTTAGTCTCGAGGGAGATCCACAATGAGCAGTTCTTC.

This chain uses TRBV2 with TRBJ2-2; D might be TRBD1 (5 bases). Germline CDR1 is SNHLY and CDR2 is FYNNEI. V was clipped by 7 bases and J by 0 bases, with 6 bases between them. The CDR3 runs to 13 residues. The CDR3 DNA is TGTGCCAGCACAGGGTCGAACACCGGGGAGCTGTTTTTT. It encodes CASTGSNTGELFF.

This sequence joins TRBV7-3 and TRBJ2-5, with TRBD1 matching 7 bases. The CDR3 length is 13 residues. After removal of 3 bases from V and 8 bases from J, the junction contained 6 bases not matched to a gene. The germline gives CDR1 SGHTA, CDR2 FQGTGA. CDR3: CASSFSGQRTQYF. Written as DNA, the CDR3 is TGTGCCAGCAGCTTTTCGGGACAGCGAACCCAGTACTTC.

The chain has TRBV2 and TRBJ2-7; TRBD1 matches 7 bases. V shed 10 bases and J 3 bases; nucleotides not matched to a gene: 6. Germline V gene sequence: CDR1 SNHLY, CDR2 FYNNEI. The CDR3 extends over 12 amino acids. CDR3 protein: CATRDSLYEQYF. The CDR3 DNA is TGTGCCACCAGGGACAGCCTCTACGAGCAGTACTTC.

The chain has TRBV15 and TRBJ2-7, with 9 positions matching TRBD1. V shed 5 bases and J 3 bases; nucleotides not matched to a gene: 2. The CDR3 runs to 13 residues. Germline CDR1 reads LNHNV; CDR2 reads YYDKDF (reference sequence). The CDR3 spells CATSRDRDYEQYF. In nucleotides, the CDR3 is TGTGCCACCAGCCGGGACAGGGACTACGAGCAGTACTTC.

The chain uses TRBV6-5 and TRBJ2-7, with 9 nucleotides matching TRBD2. Germline V lookup: CDR1 MNHEY, CDR2 SVGAGI. This CDR3 has 15 residues. Unmatched junction bases numbered 8, after V lost 4 bases and J lost 4 bases. The CDR3 region has the DNA TGTGCCAGCAGTTCAGTAGCGGGAGTCAGTTACGAGCAGTACTTC. Protein: CASSSVAGVSYEQYF.

This clone showed up just a few times. One end of the junction does not line up with germline, which may come from a read error. V gene TRBV7-7 combines with J gene TRBJ2-3; D call uncertain. Germline V gene lookup returns CDR1 SSHAT and CDR2 FNYEAQ (reference sequence). This CDR3 region has 15 residues. The CDR3: CASSPAGSSTDTQYF. CDR3 bases: TGTGCTAGCAGCCCAGCCGGCAGTAGCACAGATACGCAGTATTTT.

V is TRBV10-2 and J is TRBJ1-2; 7 nucleotides agree with TRBD1. Unmatched junction bases numbered 5, after V lost 3 bases and J lost 7 bases. From germline, CDR1 is WSHSY and CDR2 SAAADI. The CDR3 contains 13 residues. In DNA, the CDR3 is TGCGCCAGCAGTGATCGAGGGGGCTTTGGCTACACCTTC. It codes for CASSDRGGFGYTF.

The J gene is TRBJ2-3, the V gene TRBV5-1; TRBD2 agrees at 7 bases. Trimming at V came to 0 bases and at J to 2 bases, leaving 3 bases not matched to a gene. Per germline, CDR1 SGHRS and CDR2 YFSETQ. The length of the CDR3 is 15 residues. CDR3 coding DNA: TGCGCCAGCAGCTTGGAGGGGACTAACACAGATACGCAGTATTTT. Amino acid sequence: CASSLEGTNTDTQYF.

As DNA, the CDR3 is TGTGCCAGTAGTATCCTAGCGGGGCCCCAAGAGACCCAGTACTTC. It codes for CASSILAGPQETQYF. V and J are TRBV19 and TRBJ2-5, with 9 bases identical to TRBD2. This CDR3 is 15 amino acids long. Trimming at V came to 3 bases and at J to 1 base, leaving 3 bases not matched to a gene. The germline V gene has CDR1 LNHDA and CDR2 SQIVND (reference sequence).

This rearrangement joins TRBV19 to TRBJ2-1; D is ambiguous. Germline values: CDR1 LNHDA, CDR2 SQIVND (reference sequence). Trimming stripped 5 bases from V and 6 bases from J, with 14 bases between. This CDR3 is 14 amino acids long. CDR3 sequence reads: CASSPYNRGNEQFF. The CDR3 DNA reads as TGTGCCAGTAGTCCCTACAATCGCGGCAATGAGCAGTTCTTC.

The rearrangement links TRBV9 to TRBJ2-7; 7 bases agree with TRBD1. This CDR3 has 15 amino acids. From germline, CDR1 is SGDLS and CDR2 YYNGEE. J gave up 0 bases and V 4 bases, and 7 bases lay outside the gene matches. The CDR3 reads CASSPQTGFSYEQYF. CDR3 coding DNA: TGTGCCAGCAGCCCTCAGACAGGGTTCTCCTACGAGCAGTACTTC.

The V call is TRBV7-3, the J call TRBJ1-1; TRBD1 matches at 10 bases. J was trimmed by 1 base and V by 6 bases; bases with no gene match: 5. Germline V gene lookup returns CDR1 SGHTA and CDR2 FQGTGA. CDR3 length: 15 residues. Here the CDR3 DNA reads TGTGCCAGCAGTTTGACAGGGGGCTGGAACACTGAAGCTTTCTTT. This translates into CASSLTGGWNTEAFF.

The chain joins TRBV20-1 to TRBJ2-7; no clear D gene. This CDR3 has 10 residues. Germline V gene data show CDR1 as DFQATT and CDR2 as SNEGSKA (reference sequence). The CDR3 sequence: CSPRGAEQYF. Here the CDR3 DNA reads TGCAGCCCCCGCGGAGCCGAGCAGTACTTC.

This chain uses TRBV6-4 with TRBJ1-2, with 9 bases fitting TRBD1. The CDR3 runs to 15 residues. J was trimmed by 2 bases and V by 6 bases; bases with no gene match: 7. CDR1 is MRHNA, CDR2 SNTAGT, per germline. The CDR3 region is CASRGQGPSNYGYTF. CDR3 in DNA: TGTGCCAGCAGGGGACAGGGTCCCTCCAACTATGGCTACACCTTC.

The V gene is TRBV30, the J gene TRBJ1-5; D is perhaps TRBD1 (5 bases). There are 13 residues in the CDR3. Germline values: CDR1 GTSNPN, CDR2 SVGIG (reference sequence). V gave up 0 bases and J gave up 7 bases, with 10 bases separating them. The chain's CDR3 is CAWSVDGGQPQHF. For the CDR3, the DNA is TGTGCCTGGAGTGTAGACGGGGGACAGCCCCAGCATTTT. Full variable domain (rest looked up from reference TRBV30 and TRBJ1-5): SQTIHQWPATLVQPVGSPLSLECTVEGTSNPNLYWYRQAAGRGLQLLFYSVGIGQISSEVPQNLSASRPQDRQFILSSKKLLLSDSGFYLCAWSVDGGQPQHFGDGTRLSIL.